This T cell receptor (beta chain) is from a study of T cell responses to AZD1222 COVID-19 vaccine. For this clone: Its antigen is not known.

Sequenced by immunoSEQ multiplex PCR; TCRdb stores in-frame clones only, minus some. The repertoire holds about 110,000 clones, with over 75% as singletons. The study's findings and limits: Females made up more of the donors, who were largely white British, and clonal diversity may have come out too low. Spike-specific TCR breadth and depth rose after two AZD1222 doses.

The germline V gene encodes CDR1 MNHEY and CDR2 SVGAGI. CDR3 length: 13 residues. Trimming stripped 6 bases from V and 4 bases from J, with 12 bases between. The sample consisted of peripheral blood, taken on day 0 of MenACWY control vaccination. The receptor's source is an adult in good health. The chain has TRBV6-5 and TRBJ1-1, with D maybe TRBD1 (6 bases). The CDR3 spells CASRGTSATEAFF. For the CDR3, the DNA is TGTGCCAGCAGGGGGACATCGGCCACTGAAGCTTTCTTT.